These T cell receptor beta chains were read from a single sample in a study of blood T cell repertoires in COVID-19. The method was immunoSEQ multiplex PCR; TCRdb's version includes in-frame clones alone and lacks a portion of them. The sample consists of 250,000 to 300,000 clones, under 90% of them appearing once. The specimen sequenced was PBMCs or T cells enriched from blood (not recorded which). The receptors come from a woman in her forties who had recovered from COVID-19. CDR3s include the opening cysteine and the closing phenylalanine or tryptophan. D genes are given only for firm matches.

J,D,V,CDR3
TRBJ2-2,TRBD2,TRBV7-8,CANSGLAGGETGELFF
TRBJ2-7,NA,TRBV9,CASSRDSFREQYF
TRBJ2-2,NA,TRBV19,CASSGLPANTGELFF
TRBJ1-4,NA,TRBV5-4,CASSLEGGLSEKLFF
TRBJ1-2,NA,TRBV11-2,CASSLSGNGYTF
TRBJ2-5,TRBD2,TRBV15,CATSRGSGRASETQYF
TRBJ1-6,NA,TRBV28,CASSPTKGTPNSPLHF
TRBJ1-2,NA,TRBV5-5,CASSLDGGTYGYTF
TRBJ1-1,NA,TRBV29-1,CSVEGPGGADTEAFF
TRBJ1-5,TRBD1,TRBV20-1,CSASRNTNRGDQPQHF
TRBJ2-7,NA,TRBV19,CASSTTGGSSYEQYF
TRBJ2-7,NA,TRBV6-5,CASSYSTYGTYEQYF
TRBJ2-1,TRBD2,TRBV9,CASSQGLANTYIDEQFF
TRBJ1-1,TRBD1,TRBV6-5,CASSRDRGSEAFF
TRBJ1-5,TRBD1,TRBV12-5,CASGTGSSNQPQHF
TRBJ1-3,NA,TRBV18,CASSPAQGSSGNTIYF
TRBJ1-5,NA,TRBV27,CASSAGSINQPQHF
TRBJ1-4,TRBD1,TRBV18,CASSATGAPNEKLFF
TRBJ1-1,NA,TRBV25-1,CASSEYGHTMGLTEAFF
TRBJ1-2,NA,TRBV6-5,CASKGYYYGYTF
TRBJ1-6,NA,TRBV4-3,CASSQEQAQSPLHF
TRBJ1-2,NA,TRBV18,CASSPPPGHNYGYTF
TRBJ2-3,NA,TRBV9,CASSGSAGHGTDTQYF
TRBJ1-2,TRBD1,TRBV27,CASSPPGQGSYGYTF
TRBJ1-1,TRBD1,TRBV20-1,CSASGDRGHAFF
TRBJ1-1,NA,TRBV10-3,CAISGHTGTRNTEAFF
TRBJ1-2,TRBD1,TRBV19,CASSIRGGTGMGYTF
TRBJ2-2,NA,TRBV18,CASSRTGGELGTGELFF
TRBJ1-2,NA,TRBV30,CAWNDGGLARGYTF
TRBJ2-1,TRBD2,TRBV6-2/TRBV6-3,CASSYSPGLAGREQFF
TRBJ1-4,TRBD1,TRBV5-5,CASSLIGTGDEKLFF
TRBJ1-2,TRBD1,TRBV12-3/TRBV12-4,CASRQGVQGYTF
TRBJ2-7,TRBD1,TRBV7-9,CASSYDGTASYEQYF
TRBJ2-1,NA,TRBV5-4,CASSLAEAQDLRNEQFF
TRBJ1-2,NA,TRBV7-6,CASSLTATGKGGYTF
TRBJ2-5,NA,TRBV19,CASSPFYGAGAETQYF
TRBJ2-1,NA,TRBV11-3,CASSLDPRGEQFF
TRBJ1-6,TRBD1,TRBV30,CAWSGDRGGNSPLHF
TRBJ1-2,NA,TRBV11-2,CASSPLLRPYGYTF
TRBJ2-5,NA,TRBV18,CASSPNRQNQETQYF
TRBJ1-1,NA,TRBV27,CASSGRGLLNTEAFF
TRBJ1-2,TRBD1,TRBV5-1,CASKPTGTGDGYTF
TRBJ2-7,TRBD2,TRBV28,CASSPKPWREGAYEQYF
TRBJ1-1,TRBD1,TRBV7-2,CASSPSYLRRGTAFF
TRBJ2-2,NA,TRBV19,CASSTPQFFLTGELFF
TRBJ1-4,TRBD1,TRBV7-2,CASSSVGIGQAEKLFF